Below are 2 T cell receptor beta chains sequenced from a single sample in a study of T-cell reconstitution after alpha-beta-depleted transplantation in children (dated by TCRdb to between 2015 and 2016). This sample's treatment or condition label indicates: allogeneic hematopoietic cell transplantation with graft depleted of TCRalphabeta T cells and CD19 B cells. The library relied on PCR. Instrument used: Illumina HiSeq 2500. To normalize quantification of the TCRbeta repertoire, the TCR libraries were built with molecular barcoding that relied on unique molecular identifiers. In TCRdb, the public reads were trimmed at Q25 with fastp and aligned with MiXCR, with productive beta chains retained. Under each unique CDR3 protein, matching rows form one entry showing the most common genes and DNA. This sample has roughly 790,000 distinct CDR3 sequences in its table, and approximately 15% of those were observed once. The ten top clones hold around 4.5% of the sample.

Sample: PBMCs, mostly from graft donor cells, taken 360 days after TCRalphabeta/CD19-depleted stem cell transplant. The receptors were gathered from a male patient younger than 18 who had a stem cell transplant for acute lymphoblastic leukemia, so the T cells may come from the graft donor.

There are many counts of this clonotype. The chain employs TRBV20-1 and TRBJ1-2; 7 bases fit TRBD1. Looked up from germline, CDR1 is DFQATT and CDR2 is SNEGSKA (reference sequence). Trimming at V came to 5 bases and at J to 2 bases, leaving 5 bases not matched to a gene. The CDR3 runs to 13 residues. The CDR3 bases are TGCAGTGCTCCCGACAGGGCCAACTATGGCTACACCTTC. It translates to CSAPDRANYGYTF.

This clonotype was seen a few times. This chain joins TRBV7-6 and TRBJ2-1; D call uncertain. CDR3 size: 14 residues. Looked up from germline, CDR1 is SGHVS and CDR2 is FNYEAQ. V lost 0 bases and J 10 bases, leaving 13 bases between the germline ends. The CDR3 DNA is TGTGCCAGCAGCTTAGCGCAGGTTTCATCGGAGCAGTTCTTC. Amino acid sequence: CASSLAQVSSEQFF.